This TCR beta chain originates from a study of blood T cell repertoires in COVID-19. Study background: Nucleic acid was either cDNA or gDNA, and it came from T cells, B-cell-depleted T cells, or PBMCs.

The V gene's germline CDR1 is LNHNV and CDR2 YYDKDF (reference sequence). V gave up 6 bases and J gave up 2 bases; unmatched junction bases: 7. The length of the CDR3 is 14 residues. The table came from immunoSEQ multiplex PCR; TCRdb's copy has only in-frame clones and leaves some out. The repertoire holds 250,000 to 300,000 clones, 88% seen once, with 0.9% to 1% in the top ten. This receptor was obtained from a woman aged 40 to 50 who had recovered from COVID-19. Sample: peripheral blood. V is TRBV15 and J is TRBJ2-7; 7 nucleotides line up with TRBD1. This CDR3 is CATRPRDSPYEQYF. CDR3 sequence (DNA): TGTGCCACCAGGCCCCGGGACAGCCCCTACGAGCAGTACTTC.